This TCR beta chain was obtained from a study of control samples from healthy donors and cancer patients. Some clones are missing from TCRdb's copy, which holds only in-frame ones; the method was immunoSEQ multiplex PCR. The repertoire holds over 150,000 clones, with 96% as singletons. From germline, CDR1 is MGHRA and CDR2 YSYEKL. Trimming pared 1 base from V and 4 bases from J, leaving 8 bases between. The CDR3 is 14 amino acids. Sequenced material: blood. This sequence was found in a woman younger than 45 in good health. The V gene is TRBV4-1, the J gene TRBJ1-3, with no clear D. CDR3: CASSQVEVGNTIYF. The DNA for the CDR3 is TGCGCCAGCAGCCAAGTTGAGGTCGGAAACACCATATATTTT.